The 32 T cell receptor beta chains presented below share a single source sample, sequenced in a study of T-cell memory formation after mild COVID-19. TCRdb analysed the 5' RACE reads with MiXCR anew, one entry per CDR3 protein. The sample records roughly 250,000 distinct CDR3 sequences, 16% being singletons. The specimen sequenced was PBMCs or a T cell subset sorted from them (not recorded which). These receptors came from a man aged 18 to 30 who had mild COVID-19 (a few samples of this study predate the infection). Cell type and time point are not known.

This clonotype was detected ten times or more. This sequence joins TRBV4-3 and TRBJ1-6; D is unresolved. Germline V lookup: CDR1 LGHNA, CDR2 YSLEER. V was cut by 0 bases and J by 9 bases, with 12 bases left in between. The CDR3 has 15 amino acids. The DNA for the CDR3 is TGCGCCAGCAGCCAAGACGGTCCGAATATTTCACCCCTCCACTTT. It is translated as CASSQDGPNISPLHF.

The table lists this clonotype with a few counts. The chain joins TRBV18 to TRBJ2-5; 7 bases are shared with TRBD2. This CDR3 is 13 amino acids long. CDR1 is KGHSH, CDR2 LQKENI, per germline. After removal of 6 bases from V and 1 base from J, the junction contained 2 bases not matched to a gene. CDR3: CASSAGVQETQYF. DNA for the CDR3: TGTGCCAGCTCGGCGGGGGTCCAAGAGACCCAGTACTTC.

This clonotype has ten or more counts. V usage is TRBV12-3 or TRBV12-4 and J usage is TRBJ1-2; perhaps TRBD1 as D (5 bases). Deletions cut 3 bases from V and 4 bases from J, with 9 bases between. The CDR3 runs 13 residues. The CDR3 spells CASSLRRGYGYTF. As DNA, the CDR3 is TGTGCCAGCAGTTTGCGGAGGGGCTATGGCTACACCTTC.

The J gene is TRBJ2-3, the V gene TRBV5-1, with 9 bases matching TRBD2. The junction had 8 bases not matched to a gene; V was cut back by 0 bases and J by 3 bases. The CDR3 spans 17 residues. Germline CDR1 SGHRS, CDR2 YFSETQ. Written as DNA, the CDR3 is TGCGCCAGCAGCTTGGCTTTATATAGCGGGGGTACAGATACGCAGTATTTT. Residues: CASSLALYSGGTDTQYF.

CDR3 protein: CASSWAPGNAFF. The CDR3 coding sequence is TGTGCCAGCAGCTGGGCTCCGGGGAATGCTTTCTTT. The chain links TRBV12-3 or TRBV12-4 to TRBJ1-1; no reliable D call. The CDR3 extends over 12 amino acids. V lost 6 bases to trimming and J lost 11 bases, with 16 bases between them.

This chain joins TRBV7-2 and TRBJ1-6; the match to TRBD1 covers 8 bases. The trim removed 5 bases at V and 7 bases at J, leaving 16 bases unmatched. Germline V gene data show CDR1 as SGHTA and CDR2 as FQGNSA. The CDR3 is 18 amino acids. CDR3 amino acids: CASSQGQARSGGNSPLHF. DNA for the CDR3: TGTGCCAGCAGCCAGGGACAGGCTCGGTCGGGCGGGAATTCACCCCTCCACTTT.

This sequence joins TRBV9 and TRBJ1-6; the D gene is possibly TRBD1 (5 bases). The V end lost 0 bases, the J end lost 2 bases, and 12 bases lay between the germline ends. The CDR3 sequence is 17 residues long. Germline values: CDR1 SGDLS, CDR2 YYNGEE. The CDR3 region is CASSVAGLSPYNSPLHF. In nucleotides, the CDR3 is TGTGCCAGCAGCGTAGCGGGACTGTCTCCCTATAATTCACCCCTCCACTTT. The variable domain in full, with the rest retrieved from reference TRBV9 and TRBJ1-6, is DSGVTQTPKHLITATGQRVTLRCSPRSGDLSVYWYQQSLDQGLQFLIQYYNGEERAKGNILERFSAQQFPDLHSELNLSSLELGDSALYFCASSVAGLSPYNSPLHFGNGTRLTVT.

This clonotype was seen only a few times. The chain links TRBV5-5 to TRBJ1-1, with no clear D. Germline values: CDR1 SGHKS, CDR2 YYEKEE (reference sequence). Trimming shortened V by 4 bases and J by 1 base, and 14 bases separated the two germline ends. This CDR3 has 15 residues. CDR3: CASSRAWAPNTEAFF. Here the CDR3 DNA reads TGTGCCAGCAGCCGTGCCTGGGCGCCGAACACTGAAGCTTTCTTT.

This clonotype turned up a few times. V gene TRBV6-2 or TRBV6-3 combines with J gene TRBJ2-2; 9 bases are a match to TRBD1. The germline gives CDR1 MNHEY, CDR2 SVGEGT. The CDR3 contains 15 residues. J lost 4 bases, V lost 5 bases, and 5 bases had no gene match. The CDR3 DNA reads as TGTGCCAGCAGTGAACAGGGGGCGAGCACCGGGGAGCTGTTTTTT. It yields the protein CASSEQGASTGELFF.

Regarding this clonotype: A junction boundary mismatches the germline segment, possibly from a read error. J is TRBJ1-1 and V is TRBV6-6; D may be TRBD1 (5 bases). The CDR3 contains 14 residues. CDR1 and CDR2 (germline): MNHNY, SVGAGI (reference sequence). This CDR3 is CASSYRGGNNEAFF. CDR3 DNA sequence: TGTGCCAGCAGTTACAGGGGAGGGAACAATGAAGCTTTCTTT.

This clonotype appeared a few times. V and J are TRBV10-3 and TRBJ2-1, with 9 positions matching TRBD2. CDR3 length: 15 residues. The ends lost 2 bases at V and 7 bases at J; junction bases unmatched: 6. Germline CDR1 reads ENHRY; CDR2 reads SYGVKD. CDR3 in amino acids: CAISERRGGRNEQFF. The CDR3 DNA follows: TGTGCCATCAGTGAGAGGCGGGGGGGCCGAAATGAGCAGTTCTTC.

CDR3 region: CASSYSRGLTDTQYF. CDR3 sequence (DNA): TGTGCCAGCAGTTACAGCCGGGGGCTTACAGATACGCAGTATTTT. This chain joins TRBV6-5 and TRBJ2-3, with D possibly called TRBD1 or TRBD2 (6 bases each). The germline V and J ends were trimmed by 2 bases and 3 bases, with 12 bases remaining between them. This CDR3 region has 15 residues. The germline V gene has CDR1 MNHEY and CDR2 SVGAGI.

The chain couples TRBV12-3 or TRBV12-4 to TRBJ2-1; the match to TRBD2 covers 7 bases. J gave up 4 bases and V 5 bases, and 8 bases lay outside the gene matches. The CDR3 covers 15 residues. This CDR3 is CASSQSGTKYNEQFF. In nucleotides, the CDR3 is TGTGCCAGCAGTCAAAGCGGGACTAAGTACAATGAGCAGTTCTTC.

This clonotype has more than one count but fewer than ten. This CDR3 is CASSPGLYEQYF. The CDR3 DNA sequence: TGTGCCAGCTCCCCCGGTCTCTACGAGCAGTACTTC. The chain couples TRBV18 to TRBJ2-7; D call uncertain. V lost 6 bases, J lost 3 bases, and 9 bases lay in between. The CDR3 is 12 amino acids. Germline CDR1 is KGHSH and CDR2 is LQKENI.

This clonotype was found a few times. CDR3: CASSFIQGAGSGANVLTF. The CDR3 region has the DNA TGTGCCAGCAGCTTTATCCAGGGAGCTGGATCTGGGGCCAACGTCCTGACTTTC. V and J are TRBV11-2 and TRBJ2-6; possibly TRBD1 or TRBD2 for D (5 bases each). The CDR3 has 18 amino acids. The V end lost 3 bases, the J end lost 1 base, and 16 bases lay between the germline ends. Germline V CDR1 and CDR2: SGHAT, FQNNGV.

The chain couples TRBV11-2 to TRBJ2-5; D gene ambiguous. Germline values: CDR1 SGHAT, CDR2 FQNNGV. V gave up 1 base and J gave up 5 bases, with 11 bases separating them. The CDR3 runs 14 residues. CDR3 region: CASSLVRVRETQYF. The CDR3 nucleotides read TGTGCCAGCAGCTTAGTTCGGGTTAGGGAGACCCAGTACTTC.

The chain carries TRBV24-1 and TRBJ1-2; 7 bases line up with TRBD1. V was clipped by 4 bases and J by 7 bases; unmatched bases: 11. Germline-derived CDR1 and CDR2 are KGHDR and SFDVKD. CDR3 length: 15 residues. CDR3 protein: CATSDDLGGVRGYTF. CDR3 sequence (DNA): TGTGCCACCAGTGACGATCTAGGGGGCGTTCGTGGCTACACCTTC.

This clonotype has a count of ten or more. The V call is TRBV6-6, the J call TRBJ1-4; 7 nucleotides align to TRBD1. Trimming removed 6 bases from V and 5 bases from J; junction bases left unmatched: 3. The CDR3 has 13 residues. Per the germline V gene, CDR1 is MNHNY and CDR2 is SVGAGI (reference sequence). CDR3 nucleotides: TGTGCCAGCAGGACAGGGCCGAATGAAAAACTGTTTTTT. Amino acid sequence: CASRTGPNEKLFF.

This chain uses TRBV3-1 with TRBJ2-7; no clear D. This CDR3 is built from 12 residues. From germline, CDR1 is LGHDT and CDR2 YNNKEL (reference sequence). V shed 5 bases and J shed 4 bases, with 9 bases lying between them. CDR3 region: CASSGTRYEQYF. The CDR3 DNA reads TGTGCCAGCAGCGGTACAAGATACGAGCAGTACTTC.

The V gene is TRBV11-2, the J gene TRBJ1-5; no definite D call. The germline CDR1 and CDR2 sequences are SGHAT and FQNNGV. The length of the CDR3 is 13 residues. V dropped 5 bases and J dropped 4 bases, with 9 bases sitting between them. In DNA, the CDR3 is TGTGCCAGCAGCCCCGACTTGAATCAGCCCCAGCATTTT. This translates into CASSPDLNQPQHF.

The chain couples TRBV7-2 to TRBJ2-5, with a possible D match to TRBD2 (6 bases). Germline V CDR1 and CDR2: SGHTA, FQGNSA. The CDR3 loop spans 13 amino acids. V gave up 8 bases and J gave up 5 bases, with 15 bases separating them. The chain's CDR3 is CASCPAAGETQYF. CDR3 sequence (DNA): TGTGCCAGCTGCCCAGCGGCGGGGGAGACCCAGTACTTC.

The chain employs TRBV4-3 and TRBJ1-1; unclear D gene. Trimming shortened V by 0 bases and J by 0 bases, and 11 bases separated the two germline ends. The CDR3 runs to 16 residues. CDR1 LGHNA and CDR2 YSLEER come from the germline V gene. CDR3 protein: CASSQEPVRVNTEAFF. As DNA, the CDR3 is TGCGCCAGCAGCCAAGAACCGGTAAGAGTGAACACTGAAGCTTTCTTT.

The chain is built from TRBV28 and TRBJ2-7; possible D gene TRBD1, 6 bases. V was clipped by 11 bases and J by 5 bases, with 22 bases between them. The CDR3 sequence is 14 residues long. CDR1 MDHEN and CDR2 SYDVKM come from the germline V gene. The CDR3 region has the DNA TGTGCCCGCTCTCCCGGGACATCCCAAAACGAGCAGTACGTC. Translated: CARSPGTSQNEQYV.

This chain connects TRBV9 to TRBJ2-4; D might be TRBD2 (6 bases). CDR1 and CDR2 from the germline V gene are SGDLS and YYNGEE. CDR3 length equals 15 residues. V shed 2 bases and J shed 0 bases, with 9 bases lying between them. DNA of the CDR3: TGTGCCAGCAGCGTTGGCGGGGTAGCCAAAAACATTCAGTACTTC. Translation: CASSVGGVAKNIQYF.

Ten or more counts support this clonotype. The chain has TRBV20-1 and TRBJ2-2, with D unresolved. The ends were cut back, 1 base at V and 2 bases at J, with 5 bases in the middle. The CDR3 has 13 amino acids. Germline lookup yields CDR1 DFQATT and CDR2 SNEGSKA (reference sequence). In DNA, the CDR3 is TGCAGTGCTAGAGTTATAAACACCGGGGAGCTGTTTTTT. Protein: CSARVINTGELFF.

The table lists this clonotype with a few counts. The rearrangement links TRBV6-6 to TRBJ2-3; TRBD2 matches 8 bases. Per the germline V gene, CDR1 is MNHNY and CDR2 is SVGAGI (reference sequence). The CDR3 contains 17 residues. V was clipped by 5 bases and J by 6 bases; unmatched bases: 16. The CDR3 DNA follows: TGTGCCAGCAGTCTCCAATACCCGGGGGGGCCGGAGGATACGCAGTATTTT. Protein: CASSLQYPGGPEDTQYF.

The genes are TRBV7-9 and TRBJ2-7; tentatively, D is TRBD2 (5 bases). From germline, CDR1 is SEHNR and CDR2 FQNEAQ (reference sequence). V lost 1 base, J lost 7 bases, and 11 bases lay in between. The CDR3 covers 13 residues. The CDR3 DNA reads TGTGCCAGCAGCTTAGAGCATACGGGGGAGCAGTACGTC. This gives the protein CASSLEHTGEQYV.

The CDR3 loop is CASSTRGGTDTQYF. Written as DNA, the CDR3 is TGTGCCAGCAGCACCCGAGGGGGCACAGATACGCAGTATTTT. V and J are TRBV9 and TRBJ2-3; D is tentatively TRBD1 or TRBD2 (5 bases each). CDR1 is SGDLS, CDR2 YYNGEE, per germline. This CDR3 has 14 residues. The V end lost 4 bases, the J end lost 1 base, and 10 bases lay between the germline ends.

This clonotype was counted between two and nine times. The chain carries TRBV5-1 and TRBJ2-7, with D possibly matching TRBD1 (6 bases). Germline V gives CDR1 SGHRS, CDR2 YFSETQ. CDR3 length equals 16 residues. The ends were cut back, 5 bases at V and 0 bases at J, with 18 bases in the middle. As DNA, the CDR3 is TGCGCCAGCAGATTAACAGGGAGAGCCGACTCCTACGAGCAGTACTTC. This gives the protein CASRLTGRADSYEQYF.

This clonotype was seen a handful of times. The rearrangement joins TRBV6-2 or TRBV6-3 to TRBJ1-1, with a possible D match to TRBD1 (6 bases). Germline-derived CDR1 and CDR2 are MNHEY and SVGEGT. V was clipped by 6 bases and J by 6 bases, with 14 bases between them. This CDR3 spans 13 amino acids. The CDR3 sequence is CASRIREGAEAFF. The CDR3 region has the DNA TGTGCCAGCAGAATCAGGGAGGGGGCTGAAGCTTTCTTT.

This clonotype was seen a handful of times. V gene TRBV7-2 combines with J gene TRBJ2-7; no firm D call. The V gene's germline CDR1 is SGHTA and CDR2 FQGNSA. The V end was cut by 5 bases, the J end by 1 base, with 12 bases between. CDR3 length: 14 amino acids. This chain's CDR3 is CASSTSLASYEQYF. CDR3 in DNA: TGTGCCAGCAGCACCTCGTTGGCGTCCTACGAGCAGTACTTC.

V is TRBV29-1 and J is TRBJ2-7; D gene uncertain. Germline V gives CDR1 SQVTM, CDR2 ANQGSEA. The length of the CDR3 is 15 residues. V dropped 1 base and J dropped 1 base, with 14 bases sitting between them. DNA for the CDR3: TGCAGCGTTGAAGCTTGGGATGACGGATCCTACGAGCAGTACGTC. Translated, it gives CSVEAWDDGSYEQYV.